This is a list of T cell receptor beta chains from one sample in a study of blood T cell repertoires in COVID-19. Repertoires were generated with immunoSEQ multiplex PCR, while TCRdb's copy carries only in-frame clones and drops some. The table includes approximately 210,000 clones, just over 90% detected once. The sequencing input was peripheral blood. Every receptor here comes from a man aged 25-40 years with acute or convalescent COVID-19. Each CDR3 is given with its conserved first and last residue. The order of the fields is V gene, clone size, J gene, CDR3 length, D gene, CDR3 protein, CDR3 DNA. A D gene is named only where the DNA matches it firmly. Clone size is not always given. Where it is, it says once, few, many or a class for expanded clones.

v_gene: TRBV5-1
abundance: -
j_gene: TRBJ2-3
len: 16
d_gene: TRBD2
CDR3aa: CASTMGTSGRDDTQYF
CDR3nt: TGCGCCAGCACCATGGGGACTAGCGGGAGGGATGATACGCAGTATTTT

v_gene: TRBV10-1
abundance: -
j_gene: TRBJ1-1
len: 15
d_gene: TRBD1
CDR3aa: CASKVDTLDRGEAFF
CDR3nt: TGCGCCAGCAAGGTTGATACACTCGACAGGGGAGAAGCTTTCTTT

v_gene: TRBV28
abundance: -
j_gene: TRBJ1-4
len: 14
d_gene: -
CDR3aa: CVSSRLPGGEKLFF
CDR3nt: TGTGTCAGCAGCCGGCTACCGGGAGGGGAAAAACTGTTTTTT

v_gene: TRBV19
abundance: -
j_gene: TRBJ2-1
len: 16
d_gene: -
CDR3aa: CASSYWTASSYNEQFF
CDR3nt: TGTGCCAGTAGTTATTGGACAGCCTCTTCCTACAATGAGCAGTTCTTC

v_gene: TRBV11-2
abundance: -
j_gene: TRBJ2-2
len: 16
d_gene: TRBD1
CDR3aa: CASSQRTGANTGELFF
CDR3nt: TGTGCCAGCAGCCAACGGACAGGGGCGAACACCGGGGAGCTGTTTTTT

v_gene: TRBV28
abundance: -
j_gene: TRBJ1-5
len: 15
d_gene: -
CDR3aa: CASMDSSLIGQPQHF
CDR3nt: TGTGCCAGCATGGACTCCTCTCTGATTGGTCAGCCCCAGCATTTT

v_gene: TRBV5-1
abundance: -
j_gene: TRBJ1-5
len: 15
d_gene: -
CDR3aa: CASSLDSMGNQPQHF
CDR3nt: TGCGCCAGCAGCTTAGACAGTATGGGCAATCAGCCCCAGCATTTT

v_gene: TRBV28
abundance: -
j_gene: TRBJ2-2
len: 12
d_gene: -
CDR3aa: CASTPEGGELFF
CDR3nt: TGTGCCAGCACCCCGGAGGGCGGGGAGCTGTTTTTT

v_gene: TRBV5-6
abundance: -
j_gene: TRBJ2-5
len: 15
d_gene: -
CDR3aa: CASSFRGSGTETQYF
CDR3nt: TGTGCCAGCAGCTTTAGGGGGTCCGGGACGGAGACCCAGTACTTC

v_gene: TRBV3-1/TRBV3-2
abundance: few
j_gene: TRBJ1-2
len: 13
d_gene: TRBD1
CDR3aa: CASSQTGGGGYTF
CDR3nt: TGTGCCAGCAGCCAAACAGGGGGCGGCGGCTACACCTTC

v_gene: TRBV6-1
abundance: few
j_gene: TRBJ2-5
len: 17
d_gene: TRBD2
CDR3aa: CASSDILAASGIETQYF
CDR3nt: TGTGCCAGCAGTGATATACTAGCGGCTTCGGGAATAGAGACCCAGTACTTC

v_gene: TRBV7-3
abundance: -
j_gene: TRBJ1-2
len: 14
d_gene: -
CDR3aa: CASSSDGHSSGYTF
CDR3nt: TGTGCCAGCAGCTCAGACGGACATTCAAGTGGCTACACCTTC

v_gene: TRBV27
abundance: once
j_gene: TRBJ2-1
len: 15
d_gene: TRBD2
CDR3aa: CASAGLALDYNEQFF
CDR3nt: TGTGCCAGCGCGGGACTAGCGTTAGACTACAATGAGCAGTTCTTC

v_gene: TRBV6-1
abundance: -
j_gene: TRBJ1-5
len: 16
d_gene: -
CDR3aa: CASSEPPGGVNQPQHF
CDR3nt: TGTGCCAGCAGTGAACCCCCGGGGGGGGTGAATCAGCCCCAGCATTTT

v_gene: TRBV5-1
abundance: -
j_gene: TRBJ1-1
len: 15
d_gene: -
CDR3aa: CASKAGTTMDTEAFF
CDR3nt: TGCGCCAGCAAAGCAGGGACAACAATGGACACTGAAGCTTTCTTT

v_gene: TRBV5-1
abundance: -
j_gene: TRBJ2-7
len: 15
d_gene: -
CDR3aa: CASSLDLANLYEQYF
CDR3nt: TGCGCCAGCAGCTTGGACCTAGCGAATCTATACGAGCAGTACTTC

v_gene: TRBV5-5
abundance: -
j_gene: TRBJ2-7
len: 14
d_gene: -
CDR3aa: CASSLNSRSYEQYF
CDR3nt: TGTGCCAGCAGCTTGAACAGCAGGTCCTACGAGCAGTACTTC

v_gene: TRBV28
abundance: -
j_gene: TRBJ1-6
len: 16
d_gene: TRBD1
CDR3aa: CASGIGGSRYNSPLHF
CDR3nt: TGTGCCAGCGGAATAGGGGGCTCACGTTATAATTCACCCCTCCACTTT

v_gene: TRBV5-1
abundance: -
j_gene: TRBJ2-3
len: 13
d_gene: TRBD2
CDR3aa: CASSLRGGDTQYF
CDR3nt: TGCGCCAGCAGCCTGCGCGGGGGGGATACGCAGTATTTT

v_gene: TRBV19
abundance: once
j_gene: TRBJ2-7
len: 14
d_gene: TRBD2
CDR3aa: CASKSGGSIYEQYF
CDR3nt: TGTGCCAGTAAAAGCGGGGGCAGTATATACGAGCAGTACTTC

v_gene: TRBV3-1/TRBV3-2
abundance: -
j_gene: TRBJ2-1
len: 16
d_gene: -
CDR3aa: CASSQAGGGEYNEQFF
CDR3nt: TGTGCCAGCAGCCAAGCGGGCGGGGGCGAGTACAATGAGCAGTTCTTC

v_gene: TRBV30
abundance: -
j_gene: TRBJ1-3
len: 15
d_gene: TRBD1
CDR3aa: CAWSTLTGSGNTIYF
CDR3nt: TGTGCCTGGAGTACCTTGACAGGGTCTGGAAACACCATATATTTT

v_gene: TRBV5-1
abundance: few
j_gene: TRBJ1-2
len: 13
d_gene: TRBD1
CDR3aa: CASSPGQGNGYTF
CDR3nt: TGCGCCAGCAGCCCGGGACAGGGGAATGGCTACACCTTC

v_gene: TRBV4-2
abundance: -
j_gene: TRBJ2-5
len: 16
d_gene: TRBD2
CDR3aa: CASSQESSGGRETQYF
CDR3nt: TGTGCCAGCAGCCAAGAGTCCAGCGGGGGGCGGGAGACCCAGTACTTC

v_gene: TRBV6-5
abundance: once
j_gene: TRBJ1-2
len: 14
d_gene: -
CDR3aa: CASSYPGGLYGYTF
CDR3nt: TGTGCCAGCAGTTACCCAGGAGGCCTTTATGGCTACACCTTC

v_gene: TRBV5-1
abundance: -
j_gene: TRBJ2-1
len: 17
d_gene: TRBD2
CDR3aa: CASSSYGLAGVPSEQFF
CDR3nt: TGCGCCAGCAGCTCCTATGGACTAGCGGGGGTTCCTAGTGAGCAGTTCTTC

v_gene: TRBV6-1
abundance: -
j_gene: TRBJ2-3
len: 17
d_gene: TRBD2
CDR3aa: CASSEILAGAYTDTQYF
CDR3nt: TGTGCCAGCAGTGAAATACTAGCGGGAGCATACACAGATACGCAGTATTTT

v_gene: TRBV18
abundance: -
j_gene: TRBJ1-5
len: 16
d_gene: -
CDR3aa: CASSPRSRVGNQPQHF
CDR3nt: TGTGCCAGCTCACCCCGTTCCCGGGTGGGCAATCAGCCCCAGCATTTT

v_gene: TRBV30
abundance: -
j_gene: TRBJ1-1
len: 14
d_gene: -
CDR3aa: CAWSLITGNTEAFF
CDR3nt: TGTGCCTGGAGTCTTATTACAGGGAACACTGAAGCTTTCTTT

v_gene: TRBV3-1/TRBV3-2
abundance: few
j_gene: TRBJ1-2
len: 15
d_gene: TRBD1
CDR3aa: CASSHGTGGLAGYTF
CDR3nt: TGTGCCAGCAGCCACGGGACAGGAGGTCTCGCTGGCTACACCTTC